The next 19 T cell receptor beta chains were all read from a single sample in a study of CD8 T cells in Susac syndrome. Reverse transcription of roughly 0.45 to 1 ug RNA was performed with random hexamers. Via MiXCR, TCRdb re-called the immunoSEQ multiplex PCR reads, giving one row per CDR3 protein. The table lists 150,000 to 190,000 distinct CDR3 sequences, approximately 95% of them singletons. The material sequenced was CD4+ T cells from PBMCs. The receptor set was obtained from a human donor with Susac syndrome.

This chain joins TRBV25-1 and TRBJ1-5; maybe TRBD1 (6 bases). The CDR3 length is 12 residues. V lost 3 bases to trimming and J lost 15 bases, with 15 bases between them. Germline lookup yields CDR1 MGHDK and CDR2 SYGVNS. CDR3 nucleotides: TGTGCCAGCAGTGACCACAGGGATGGGAGGCATTTT. Translated, it gives CASSDHRDGRHF.

This chain uses TRBV9 with TRBJ2-1; no firm D call. The length of the CDR3 is 11 residues. Germline lookup yields CDR1 SGDLS and CDR2 YYNGEE. V lost 3 bases, J lost 10 bases, and 8 bases lay in between. The chain's CDR3 is CASSGRREQFF. The CDR3 DNA reads TGTGCCAGCAGCGGGAGACGGGAGCAGTTCTTC. The full variable domain, with the rest looked up from reference TRBV9 and TRBJ2-1, is DSGVTQTPKHLITATGQRVTLRCSPRSGDLSVYWYQQSLDQGLQFLIQYYNGEERAKGNILERFSAQQFPDLHSELNLSSLELGDSALYFCASSGRREQFFGPGTRLTVL.

The V gene is TRBV4-2, the J gene TRBJ1-2, with 9 positions matching TRBD1. The CDR3 runs to 16 residues. J was trimmed by 1 base and V by 0 bases; bases with no gene match: 3. Germline CDR1 is LGHNA and CDR2 is YNFKEQ. CDR3 coding DNA: TGTGCCAGCAGCCAAGATAGGGGACAGGGTAACTATGGCTACACCTTC. It specifies CASSQDRGQGNYGYTF.

The chain employs TRBV6-6 and TRBJ2-7, with TRBD1 as a possible D gene (6 bases). Trimming cost V 7 bases and J 5 bases, with 9 bases left between them. There are 11 residues in the CDR3. Germline values: CDR1 MNHNY, CDR2 SVGAGI (reference sequence). In nucleotides, the CDR3 is TGTGCCAGCACCCAGGGGAACGAGCAGTACTTC. Translation gives CASTQGNEQYF.

The J gene is TRBJ2-5, the V gene TRBV25-1; 11 nucleotides align to TRBD2. After removal of 5 bases from V and 5 bases from J, the junction contained 7 bases not matched to a gene. The CDR3 spans 15 residues. In germline, CDR1 is MGHDK, CDR2 SYGVNS. This chain's CDR3 is CASSKGTSGRETQYF. The CDR3 coding sequence is TGTGCCAGCAGTAAGGGGACTAGCGGTAGGGAGACCCAGTACTTC.

This clonotype was detected only once. The rearrangement uses TRBV12-3 or TRBV12-4 and TRBJ1-1; 7 bases match TRBD1. There are 14 residues in the CDR3. The V gene end was trimmed by 5 bases and the J gene end by 4 bases; junction bases not matched to a gene: 7. Written as DNA, the CDR3 is TGTGCCAGCAGTCAGACAGGGAGGACCACTGAAGCTTTCTTT. It encodes CASSQTGRTTEAFF.

This chain's CDR3 is CASSFSRQGANEQYF. The CDR3 DNA sequence: TGTGCCAGCAGTTTTTCACGACAGGGGGCGAATGAGCAGTACTTC. J is TRBJ2-7 and V is TRBV27, with 10 bases fitting TRBD1. The CDR3 has 15 residues. With V trimmed by 3 bases and J by 7 bases, 9 bases remained unmatched. Germline V gene data show CDR1 as MNHEY and CDR2 as SMNVEV (reference sequence).

The chain carries TRBV3-1 and TRBJ1-2; D may be TRBD1 (5 bases). Germline V gene lookup returns CDR1 LGHDT and CDR2 YNNKEL (reference sequence). V dropped 1 base and J dropped 6 bases, with 12 bases sitting between them. The CDR3 consists of 14 residues. As DNA, the CDR3 is TGTGCCAGCAGCCAAGGGCAGGGTTTGGATGGCTACACCTTC. This encodes CASSQGQGLDGYTF.

The rearrangement uses TRBV7-2 and TRBJ2-5; D is unclear. V was clipped by 5 bases and J by 5 bases, with 9 bases between them. The CDR3 spans 12 residues. Germline CDR1 reads SGHTA; CDR2 reads FQGNSA. CDR3 nucleotide sequence: TGTGCCAGCAGCCGGCGGAGCGAGACCCAGTACTTC. Protein: CASSRRSETQYF.

The chain recombines TRBV7-2 with TRBJ2-5; 10 bases are a match to TRBD1. This CDR3 has 14 residues. Per the germline V gene, CDR1 is SGHTA and CDR2 is FQGNSA. V trimming: 4 bases; J trimming: 2 bases; junction bases outside the gene matches: 1. CDR3 in DNA: TGTGCCAGCAGCTCGGGACAGGGGCAAGAGACCCAGTACTTC. Amino acid sequence: CASSSGQGQETQYF.

The chain uses TRBV29-1 and TRBJ2-3, with TRBD2 identical over 11 bases. This CDR3 region has 14 residues. Germline CDR1 and CDR2: SQVTM and ANQGSEA. J gave up 6 bases and V 5 bases, and 7 bases lay outside the gene matches. CDR3 sequence reads: CSVPLAGGLDTQYF. CDR3 in DNA: TGCAGCGTTCCCCTAGCGGGGGGTTTGGATACGCAGTATTTT.

This clonotype appeared once. The V gene is TRBV5-1, the J gene TRBJ1-2; possible D gene TRBD1, 5 bases. V was clipped by 4 bases and J by 2 bases, with 9 bases between them. The germline CDR1 and CDR2 sequences are SGHRS and YFSETQ. This CDR3 spans 13 amino acids. In DNA form, the CDR3 reads TGCGCCAGCAGCCCGGAGGGGAACTATGGCTACACCTTC. Its translation: CASSPEGNYGYTF.

This clonotype appeared once. The chain combines TRBV7-2 with TRBJ2-7, with TRBD1 matching over 8 bases. The germline V gene encodes CDR1 SGHTA and CDR2 FQGNSA. This CDR3 spans 15 amino acids. Losses at the gene ends were 5 bases for V and 4 bases for J; bases not matched to a gene: 10. The CDR3 loop reads CASSLPGRQGYEQYF. DNA of the CDR3: TGTGCCAGCAGCCTCCCAGGCCGACAGGGGTACGAGCAGTACTTC.

This chain links TRBV7-3 with TRBJ2-2, with 8 bases lining up with TRBD2. The junction had 7 bases not matched to a gene; V was cut back by 5 bases and J by 8 bases. Germline lookup yields CDR1 SGHTA and CDR2 FQGTGA. The CDR3 length is 14 residues. The CDR3 nucleotides are TGTGCCAGCAGCCGAGGACTAGCTGGGGGGGAGCTGTTTTTT. Its protein is CASSRGLAGGELFF.

The V call is TRBV11-2, the J call TRBJ1-1; D remains unclear. Trimming took 1 base from V and 3 from J, leaving 6 bases between them. Germline CDR1 and CDR2: SGHAT and FQNNGV. This CDR3 has 13 amino acids. CDR3 bases: TGTGCCAGCAGCTTAGGGAAGGACACTGAAGCTTTCTTT. Residues: CASSLGKDTEAFF.

V and J are TRBV29-1 and TRBJ1-2; D unresolved. The germline gives CDR1 SQVTM, CDR2 ANQGSEA. The CDR3 sequence is 11 residues long. The V end was cut by 4 bases, the J end by 3 bases, with 6 bases between. The CDR3 spells CSVGGDYGYTF. The CDR3 DNA is TGCAGCGTTGGCGGGGACTATGGCTACACCTTC.

This chain joins TRBV18 and TRBJ1-1; D may be TRBD1 (6 bases). The V gene lost 4 bases and the J gene lost 4 bases, with 13 bases spanning the gap. Germline V gene sequence: CDR1 KGHSH, CDR2 LQKENI. This CDR3 has 14 residues. For the CDR3, the DNA is TGTGCCAGCTCACTCCGACAGGAGCTCACTGAAGCTTTCTTT. Its translation: CASSLRQELTEAFF.

V gene TRBV9 combines with J gene TRBJ1-1; no firm D call. The germline gives CDR1 SGDLS, CDR2 YYNGEE. V gave up 4 bases and J gave up 2 bases, with 9 bases separating them. The CDR3 runs 13 residues. The CDR3 DNA reads TGTGCCAGCAGCTCCACAAGTAACACTGAAGCTTTCTTT. It codes for CASSSTSNTEAFF.

The V call is TRBV4-3, the J call TRBJ2-3; D might be TRBD1 (6 bases). CDR1 and CDR2 from the germline V gene are LGHNA and YSLEER. There are 15 residues in the CDR3. V lost 0 bases, J lost 5 bases, and 12 bases lay in between. CDR3 DNA sequence: TGCGCCAGCAGCCAAGAGCCCAGGGGCCGAGATACGCAGTATTTT. Protein sequence: CASSQEPRGRDTQYF.